This TCR beta chain was identified during a study of cytomegalovirus exposure and HLA in healthy donors. This clone was recorded once. The PCR had 60 Vbeta and 13 Jbeta primers. Method: immunoSEQ multiplex PCR; TCRdb's copy keeps in-frame clones and lacks some. The data hold about 100,000 clones, with under 80% observed a single time. Germline-derived CDR1 and CDR2 are ENHRY and SYGVKD. V lost 5 bases and J lost 5, with 12 bases in between. The CDR3 covers 13 residues. This receptor was obtained from a man aged 40-55 years in good health and CMV-seronegative. This rearrangement joins TRBV10-3 to TRBJ2-5; D is possibly TRBD1 (5 bases). Sequenced material: PBMCs. CDR3 in amino acids: CAISSGARETQYF. DNA of the CDR3: TGTGCCATCAGTAGTGGGGCGCGGGAGACCCAGTACTTC.